This T cell receptor (beta chain) is drawn from a study of shared clonotypes between healthy human individuals. In the original analysis: Quality scores were absent from the junction-only immunoSEQ sequences, so filtering differed. Only in-frame clones appear in the TCRdb table, and some are missing; sequencing was by immunoSEQ multiplex PCR. V and J calls and clone size are as listed in that table; D and trimming were resolved from the DNA. The table lists about 2.3 million clones, just over 90% of them singletons. The CDR3 loop spans 15 amino acids. The J segment lost 0 bases and the V segment lost 5 bases, leaving 6 bases of the junction unmatched. CDR1 SGHAT and CDR2 FQNNGV come from the germline V gene. The study drew all its donors from Caucasian adults living in Nashville, Tennessee. From CD4+ cells came CD45RA+ naive and CD45RA-negative memory subsets.

The genes are TRBV11-2 and TRBJ2-7, with 8 bases lining up with TRBD1. The clonotype was recovered from a man aged 18 to 29 in good health. Some clones in this sample may be carry-over from other donors' samples. The material sequenced was naive CD4+ T cells from PBMCs. The sample's subset: CD45RA+ positively selected. The CDR3 DNA follows: TGTGCCAGCAGCCCAAGGGACAGGAACTCCTACGAGCAGTACTTC. This sequence encodes CASSPRDRNSYEQYF.